This TCR beta chain was recorded in a study of T cells in localized non-small cell lung cancer. Whole-study results and caveats: Heterogeneity remains possible because sequencing was limited to only one tumor region. Appearance in adjacent lung was seen for a median approximately 60 of the top 100 tumor clones. Longer overall survival associated with higher blood T cell density; shorter survival with higher adjacent-lung clonality.

CDR3 length: 17 residues. V shed 3 bases, J shed 2 bases, and the junction held 9 bases outside the gene matches. Germline V gene data show CDR1 as SGDLS and CDR2 as YYNGEE. In its sample, this clone was seen a few times. As yet, its antigen is unknown. Profiling relied on immunoSEQ multiplex PCR, and the TCRdb table lists in-frame clones only, not all of them. The sample has about 2,300 clones; just over 20% are singletons. This clonotype originated in a male donor at least 60 years old with stage II lung adenocarcinoma. The chain is built from TRBV9 and TRBJ2-1, with 9 bases identical to TRBD2. Sequenced material: lung tumor tissue, taken before any cancer treatment. The CDR3 DNA is TGTGCCAGCAGCGCGGGGGGAGGACTAGCGACCTACAATGAGCAGTTCTTC. Translating gives CASSAGGGLATYNEQFF.